This TCR beta chain was observed in a study of radiation and T cells in renal cell carcinoma. Points from the study as a whole: Pretreatment tumor biopsies were lacking, so baseline clonotypes are unknown.

Time point of the sample: baseline pretreatment blood. Treatment specified: 15 Gy SBRT to primary tumor, nephrectomy 4 weeks later. The tumor was a clear cell renal cell carcinoma. Note on this clone: The antigen is not known.

The J segment lost 2 bases and the V segment lost 4 bases, leaving 3 bases of the junction unmatched. The germline CDR1 and CDR2 sequences are SGHRS and YFSETQ. CDR3 length: 14 amino acids. Data came from immunoSEQ multiplex PCR; TCRdb stores just in-frame clones and leaves some out. The sample records 130,000 to 150,000 clones, 70% to 90% being singletons. The TCR originated in a woman aged 45-60 years with renal cell carcinoma. Material: blood, obtained from a patient whose treatment included radiotherapy and nephrectomy. The chain links TRBV5-1 to TRBJ1-3, with 7 nucleotides matching TRBD1. DNA for the CDR3: TGCGCCAGCAGCACGGGACAGACTGGAAACACCATATATTTT. It yields the protein CASSTGQTGNTIYF.